This TCR beta chain was profiled in a study of cytomegalovirus exposure and HLA in healthy donors. The CDR3 contains 15 residues. Trimming cost V 2 bases and J 3 bases; bases outside gene matches: 4. CDR1 and CDR2 from the germline V gene are MDHEN and SYDVKM. Turning to this clone: As yet, its antigen is unknown.

Broader study findings: Rare TCR sequences predominated, though certain public TCRs were found in many donors.

Both 60 Vbeta primers and 13 Jbeta primers went into the PCR. Data came from immunoSEQ multiplex PCR; TCRdb stores just in-frame clones and leaves some out. The sample includes over 200,000 clones, approximately 70% of them seen just once. The chain is built from TRBV28 and TRBJ1-2; 9 nucleotides line up with TRBD1. This sequence was found in a man between 35 and 55 years old in good health and CMV-seropositive. The specimen sequenced was PBMCs. The CDR3: CASSLGRDRDYGYTF. CDR3 in DNA: TGTGCCAGCAGTTTAGGCCGGGACAGGGACTATGGCTACACCTTC.